A selection of T cell receptor beta chains follows, all from one sample in a study of T cell changes during pregnancy in multiple sclerosis. TCRdb keeps only in-frame clones here, not all; method: immunoSEQ multiplex PCR. This sample carries roughly 34,000 clones, roughly 88% of them seen once, and the ten largest clones take 4% to 4.5%. The sequenced sample was peripheral blood, obtained in the second trimester of pregnancy. Source of these receptors: a female donor in good health, enrolled as a control in a pregnancy study. Each CDR3 is given with its conserved first and last residue. D genes are given only for firm matches. Size is stated for part of the rows, as once, few or many counts, or as a class when the clone is expanded.

J: TRBJ2-1
size: -
D: TRBD2
V: TRBV5-1
CDR3: CASSLSSVGGYNEQFF
DNA: TGCGCCAGCAGCTTGTCGTCGGTGGGAGGGTACAATGAGCAGTTCTTC

J: TRBJ1-2
size: -
D: -
V: TRBV30
CDR3: CAWRERPNGYTF
DNA: TGTGCCTGGAGAGAGAGGCCCAATGGCTACACCTTC

J: TRBJ2-4
size: -
D: TRBD2
V: TRBV6-1
CDR3: CASSATGGLAKNIQYF
DNA: TGTGCCAGCAGTGCGACGGGGGGGCTAGCCAAAAACATTCAGTACTTC

J: TRBJ1-2
size: -
D: TRBD1
V: TRBV28
CDR3: CASSQPGQVFYTF
DNA: TGTGCCAGCAGTCAACCGGGACAGGTCTTCTACACCTTC

J: TRBJ2-2
size: few
D: TRBD1
V: TRBV4-1
CDR3: CASEQGAGGELFF
DNA: TGCGCCAGCGAACAGGGGGCCGGCGGGGAGCTGTTTTTT

J: TRBJ1-2
size: -
D: -
V: TRBV27
CDR3: CASSPRDTLITNYGYTF
DNA: TGTGCCAGCAGTCCCCGGGACACACTTATCACTAACTATGGCTACACCTTC

J: TRBJ2-1
size: -
D: TRBD2
V: TRBV19
CDR3: CASSGRFLGGRSYNEQFF
DNA: TGTGCCAGTAGTGGCCGGTTCTTGGGCGGGAGGTCGTACAATGAGCAGTTCTTC

J: TRBJ2-2
size: -
D: TRBD1
V: TRBV7-2
CDR3: CASSLGRGQGTGELFF
DNA: TGTGCCAGCAGCTTAGGCAGGGGGCAGGGCACCGGGGAGCTGTTTTTT

J: TRBJ2-2
size: -
D: TRBD2
V: TRBV11-2
CDR3: CASSVRTSGRTGELFF
DNA: TGTGCCAGCAGCGTACGGACTAGCGGGAGAACCGGGGAGCTGTTTTTT

J: TRBJ2-6
size: -
D: -
V: TRBV19
CDR3: CASSTNSGANVLTF
DNA: TGTGCCAGTAGTACTAACTCTGGGGCCAACGTCCTGACTTTC

J: TRBJ2-2
size: -
D: -
V: TRBV9
CDR3: CASSLAFTGELFF
DNA: TGTGCCAGCAGCCTAGCATTCACCGGGGAGCTGTTTTTT

J: TRBJ2-2
size: -
D: -
V: TRBV7-6
CDR3: CASSGGAALTGELFF
DNA: TGTGCCAGCAGCGGGGGGGCGGCTCTCACCGGGGAGCTGTTTTTT

J: TRBJ2-7
size: -
D: -
V: TRBV6-1
CDR3: CASSTRSGGTYEQYF
DNA: TGTGCCAGCAGTACTCGGTCTGGGGGCACCTACGAGCAGTACTTC

J: TRBJ1-2
size: -
D: -
V: TRBV5-1
CDR3: CASSSGLGYTF
DNA: TGCGCCAGCAGCTCCGGACTTGGCTACACCTTC

J: TRBJ2-3
size: once
D: TRBD2
V: TRBV9
CDR3: CASSSSGASTDTQYF
DNA: TGTGCCAGCAGCTCCAGCGGGGCTAGCACAGATACGCAGTATTTT

J: TRBJ2-7
size: -
D: TRBD2
V: TRBV2
CDR3: CASRGTSGSGEQYF
DNA: TGTGCCAGCAGGGGTACTAGCGGGAGTGGCGAGCAGTACTTC

J: TRBJ1-1
size: -
D: TRBD1
V: TRBV25-1
CDR3: CASKETGKTTEAFF
DNA: TGTGCCAGCAAGGAGACAGGGAAAACGACTGAAGCTTTCTTT

J: TRBJ2-5
size: -
D: TRBD2
V: TRBV7-2
CDR3: CASSLGVLSGRQETQYF
DNA: TGTGCCAGCAGCTTAGGAGTTCTGAGCGGGAGGCAAGAGACCCAGTACTTC

J: TRBJ1-6
size: few
D: -
V: TRBV6-5
CDR3: CASSYLSRGNSPLHF
DNA: TGTGCCAGCAGTTACTTATCCCGGGGTAATTCACCCCTCCACTTT

J: TRBJ1-5
size: -
D: -
V: TRBV6-6
CDR3: CASSLDRSDSNQPQHF
DNA: TGTGCCAGCAGCCTAGACAGATCCGATAGCAATCAGCCCCAGCATTTT

J: TRBJ1-5
size: -
D: TRBD1
V: TRBV7-2
CDR3: CASSSGQGLTPQHF
DNA: TGTGCCAGCAGCTCTGGACAGGGTCTTACTCCCCAGCATTTT

J: TRBJ2-1
size: -
D: TRBD2
V: TRBV4-3
CDR3: CASSQDWPAGGLNEQFF
DNA: TGCGCCAGCAGCCAAGATTGGCCAGCGGGGGGGTTGAATGAGCAGTTCTTC

J: TRBJ2-1
size: -
D: -
V: TRBV7-2
CDR3: CASSLARTKQFF
DNA: TGTGCCAGCAGCTTAGCGAGGACTAAGCAGTTCTTC

J: TRBJ2-7
size: -
D: -
V: TRBV7-7
CDR3: CASSLGLSYEQYF
DNA: TGTGCCAGCAGCTTAGGTCTCTCCTACGAGCAGTACTTC

J: TRBJ1-1
size: few
D: TRBD1
V: TRBV29-1
CDR3: CSARTGLNTEAFF
DNA: TGCAGCGCACGGACAGGGCTGAACACTGAAGCTTTCTTT

J: TRBJ2-7
size: -
D: -
V: TRBV7-3
CDR3: CASGLTVGYEQYF
DNA: TGTGCCAGCGGGCTCACAGTTGGCTACGAGCAGTACTTC